This TCR beta chain was sequenced in a study of blood T cell repertoires in COVID-19 (dated by TCRdb to 2020 to 2022). Broadly, across the study: Samples from collaborators originated in the United States, Italy and Spain and spanned both the acute and convalescent phases of COVID-19. The dataset comprised deeply sampled blood TCRbeta repertoires from subjects exposed to, actively infected with, or recovered from COVID-19. The prospective study material was composed of cDNA or gDNA derived from T cells, B-cell-depleted T cells, or PBMCs. The repertoires were released in a freely available public database intended as a resource for research on the immune response to SARS-CoV-2. Where HLA class I and class II types were available, the types were taken from metadata supplied by the sample provider, not from assay-based typing. Sample metadata almost always included a de-identified subject ID, COVID-19 status, age in years and sex. The samples were drawn from two sources: the first 160 participants of the ongoing ImmuneRACE study, and 1,200 or so subjects contributed by 6 global collaborators. Overall study results and their limits: Clinical and demographic metadata were provided uncurated, with the amount varying by source and participant.

Participants in the prospective study were enrolled through a virtual design, were aged roughly 18 to 100 years, and lived in under 25 United States geographic areas. In the prospective study, participants were assigned to cohorts based on the clinical history participants reported in a screening survey and a study questionnaire. Recovered participants in ImmuneRACE Cohort 3 were defined as having two consecutive negative NP/OP PCR tests, clearance from a healthcare professional, or resolution of symptoms. In the prospective study, whole blood, serum and a nasopharyngeal or oropharyngeal swab were collected from each participant by mobile phlebotomists. Prospective study participants could optionally give additional blood draws and questionnaires over an approximately 2-month period. Before DNA extraction, prospective study blood samples were shipped either frozen or at room temperature. Per the germline V gene, LGHNA is the CDR1 and YNFKEQ is the CDR2. The junction carries 8 bases between V and J, which are trimmed by 4 bases and 5 bases respectively. From the cysteine through the phenylalanine, the CDR3 covers 12 amino acids. Only the CDR3 region is kept as DNA, spanning 36 bases read in frame from base 1.

TCRbeta CDR3 regions were amplified from genomic DNA using the immunoSEQ Assay, a bias-controlled multiplex PCR. As for the original processing: The number of nucleated cells in each sample was estimated by amplification of reference gene primers within the assay. Sequence reads were collapsed and filtered to measure the absolute abundance of every unique TCRbeta CDR3 rearrangement. For each sample, productive Simpson clonality was calculated as the square root of Simpson's diversity index across productive rearrangements. TCRdb holds this immuneACCESS table with in-frame rearrangements only. Some clones are missing; in checked studies, unresolved V genes explain under half, and the rest has no known cause. The D gene and trimming were derived from the DNA, and the V and J assignments and clone size from that table. Recorded for this sample are some 140,000 clones; about 80% of them occurred a single time. 7% to 10% of the sample is in the top ten clones.

With respect to this clone: It has no known antigen specificity. One base away there is no much larger clone; base qualities are not given.

Sequencing was carried out using PBMCs or T cells enriched from blood (not recorded which). The V gene is TRBV4-2 and the J gene is TRBJ1-2; possibly the D gene is TRBD1, per 5 matching bases. This sequence originates from a man between 45 and 60 years old who had recovered from COVID-19. The DNA sequence is given as TGTGCCAGCAGCCCGGACACGTATGGCTACACCTTC. This encodes CASSPDTYGYTF.